These 10 T cell receptor beta chains share one sample of origin, sequenced in a study of blood T cell repertoires in COVID-19. Only in-frame clones appear in the TCRdb table, and some are missing; sequencing was by immunoSEQ multiplex PCR. Found here are 250,000 to 350,000 clones, approximately 86% of them singletons; the top ten hold under 15%. Source material: peripheral blood. These TCRs come from a woman in her 70s with COVID-19, enrolled during active disease.

This clone was seen more than once but under ten times. A junction end diverges from the germline sequence, so it may reflect a read error. The chain employs TRBV7-2 and TRBJ2-5; D not certain. CDR3 length: 9 residues. CDR1 and CDR2 from the germline V gene are SGHTA and FQGNSA. DNA of the CDR3: TGTGCCAGCAGCTCCATTCTAAACTTC. Amino acids: CASSSILNF.

The chain is built from TRBV12-5 and TRBJ2-1, with D maybe TRBD1 (6 bases). From germline, CDR1 is LGHNT and CDR2 FRNRAP. The V end was cut by 6 bases, the J end by 0 bases, with 27 bases between. The CDR3 runs to 20 residues. CDR3 sequence: CASGEPGLGTGTPSYNEQFF. Written as DNA, the CDR3 is TGTGCTAGTGGAGAGCCGGGCCTCGGGACGGGGACACCCTCCTACAATGAGCAGTTCTTC. The full variable domain, completed using reference TRBV12-5 and TRBJ2-1, is DARVTQTPRHKVTEMGQEVTMRCQPILGHNTVFWYRQTMMQGLELLAYFRNRAPLDDSGMPKDRFSAEMPDATLATLKIQPSEPRDSAVYFCASGEPGLGTGTPSYNEQFFGPGTRLTVL.

V gene TRBV21-1 combines with J gene TRBJ2-7; the table's D call, TRBD1, was not checked against the DNA. TRBV21-1 is recorded as a pseudogene. CDR3 length: 17 amino acids. Here the CDR3 DNA reads TGTGCCAGCAGGCTATGGGACAGGCAGGTCCGTTGGTACGAGCAGTACTTC. Residues: CASRLWDRQVRWYEQYF.

The J gene is TRBJ1-2, the V gene TRBV11-2; 8 bases are a match to TRBD1. The germline V gene encodes CDR1 SGHAT and CDR2 FQNNGV. Losses at the gene ends were 4 bases for V and 3 bases for J; bases not matched to a gene: 7. The CDR3 is 15 amino acids. Written as DNA, the CDR3 is TGTGCCAGCAGCTCCTACGGACAGGGATACTATGGCTACACCTTC. This gives the protein CASSSYGQGYYGYTF.

The chain joins TRBV2 to TRBJ1-6, with TRBD1 matching over 8 bases. The CDR3 spans 14 residues. From germline, CDR1 is SNHLY and CDR2 FYNNEI. The V and J ends lost 7 bases and 8 bases, in that order; junction bases with no gene match: 7. CDR3: CASKTDREYSPLHF. CDR3 sequence (DNA): TGTGCCAGCAAGACGGACAGGGAATATTCACCCCTCCACTTT. Full variable domain (missing parts from reference TRBV2 and TRBJ1-6): EPEVTQTPSHQVTQMGQEVILRCVPISNHLYFYWYRQILGQKVEFLVSFYNNEISEKSEIFDDQFSVERPDGSNFTLKIRSTKLEDSAMYFCASKTDREYSPLHFGNGTRLTVT.

The rearrangement uses TRBV6-5 and TRBJ1-2; 10 bases are shared with TRBD1. This CDR3 has 14 residues. Germline V gene sequence: CDR1 MNHEY, CDR2 SVGAGI. Trimming cost V 7 bases and J 2 bases; bases outside gene matches: 4. The CDR3: CASTPGQGNYGYTF. DNA for the CDR3: TGTGCCAGCACCCCGGGACAGGGGAACTATGGCTACACCTTC.

This clone appeared once. V is TRBV4-3 and J is TRBJ2-6, with D possibly being TRBD1 (5 bases). The germline V gene has CDR1 LGHNA and CDR2 YSLEER. CDR3 length equals 20 residues. V lost 0 bases to trimming and J lost 4 bases, with 22 bases between them. CDR3 sequence: CASSQDWGYGALAGANVLTF. CDR3 DNA sequence: TGCGCCAGCAGCCAAGATTGGGGCTATGGAGCCCTGGCGGGGGCCAACGTCCTGACTTTC.

The V and J genes are TRBV7-8 and TRBJ2-1; possibly TRBD2 for D (5 bases). V lost 2 bases and J lost 0, with 14 bases in between. Germline V lookup: CDR1 SGHVS, CDR2 FQNEAQ. There are 17 residues in the CDR3. This CDR3 is CASSLTGAGSSYNEQFF. The CDR3 DNA sequence: TGTGCCAGCAGCTTAACTGGCGCGGGTTCCTCCTACAATGAGCAGTTCTTC.

V gene TRBV7-2 combines with J gene TRBJ2-3; 12 bases map to TRBD2. Germline V lookup: CDR1 SGHTA, CDR2 FQGNSA. J was trimmed by 5 bases and V by 5 bases; bases with no gene match: 5. CDR3 length equals 15 residues. CDR3 amino acids: CASSRTSGDKDTQYF. In DNA form, the CDR3 reads TGTGCCAGCAGCCGGACTAGCGGGGACAAAGATACGCAGTATTTT.

The rearrangement uses TRBV5-1 and TRBJ2-2, with D possibly being TRBD2 (6 bases). Germline lookup yields CDR1 SGHRS and CDR2 YFSETQ. This CDR3 has 13 residues. V shed 2 bases and J shed 5 bases, with 7 bases lying between them. The CDR3 region is CASSFGLTGELFF. The CDR3 DNA follows: TGCGCCAGCAGCTTCGGACTAACCGGGGAGCTGTTTTTT.